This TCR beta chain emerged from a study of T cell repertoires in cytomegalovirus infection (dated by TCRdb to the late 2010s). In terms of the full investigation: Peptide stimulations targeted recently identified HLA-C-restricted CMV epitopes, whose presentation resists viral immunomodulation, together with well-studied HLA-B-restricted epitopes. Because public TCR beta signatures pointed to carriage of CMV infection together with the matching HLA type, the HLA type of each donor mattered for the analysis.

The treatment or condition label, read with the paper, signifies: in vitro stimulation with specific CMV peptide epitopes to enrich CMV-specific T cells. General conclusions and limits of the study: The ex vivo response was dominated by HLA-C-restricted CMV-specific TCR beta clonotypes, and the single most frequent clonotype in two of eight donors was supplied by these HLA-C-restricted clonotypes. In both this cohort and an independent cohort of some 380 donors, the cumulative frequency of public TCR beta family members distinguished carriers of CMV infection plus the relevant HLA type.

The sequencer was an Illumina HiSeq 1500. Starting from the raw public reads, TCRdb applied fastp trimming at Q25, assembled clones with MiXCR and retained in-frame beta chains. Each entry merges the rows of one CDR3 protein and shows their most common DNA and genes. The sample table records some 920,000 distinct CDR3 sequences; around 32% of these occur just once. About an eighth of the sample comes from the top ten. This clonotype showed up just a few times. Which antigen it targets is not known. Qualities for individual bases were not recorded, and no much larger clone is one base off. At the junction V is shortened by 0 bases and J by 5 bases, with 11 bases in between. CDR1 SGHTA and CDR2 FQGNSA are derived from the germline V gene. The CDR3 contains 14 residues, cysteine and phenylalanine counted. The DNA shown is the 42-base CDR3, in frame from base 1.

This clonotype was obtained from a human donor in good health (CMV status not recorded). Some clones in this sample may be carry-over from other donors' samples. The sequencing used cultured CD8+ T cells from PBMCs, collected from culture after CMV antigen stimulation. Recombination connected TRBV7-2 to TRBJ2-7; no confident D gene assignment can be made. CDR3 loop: CASSLARFGDEQYF. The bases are TGTGCCAGCAGCTTAGCGCGATTTGGGGACGAGCAGTACTTC.